Listed here is a single T cell receptor beta chain. V lost 10 bases and J lost 6; bases outside the gene matches: 9. The CDR3 contains 14 residues. Germline CDR1 is MNHEY and CDR2 is SVGAGI. Everyone who took part was about 18 to 90 years old, and they came from roughly 25 US areas. This sample stems from a study of blood T cell repertoires in COVID-19. Per the original methods: Researchers report that nucleated cell counts were estimated from reference gene primer amplification. Sequencing was performed with immunoSEQ multiplex PCR; in TCRdb, only in-frame clones are kept and a portion is missing. D and trimming come from the DNA, and the V and J calls and clone size come from that table. The sample lists 180,000 or so clones, over 80% occurring once.

The source of this sequence is an older woman who had recovered from COVID-19. The material sequenced was PBMCs or T cells enriched from blood (not recorded which). This chain uses TRBV6-5 with TRBJ1-6, with 7 bases lining up with TRBD1. In DNA, the CDR3 is TGTGCCACCCAGGGGGGACAATCTAATTCACCCCTCCACTTT. The encoded protein is CATQGGQSNSPLHF.